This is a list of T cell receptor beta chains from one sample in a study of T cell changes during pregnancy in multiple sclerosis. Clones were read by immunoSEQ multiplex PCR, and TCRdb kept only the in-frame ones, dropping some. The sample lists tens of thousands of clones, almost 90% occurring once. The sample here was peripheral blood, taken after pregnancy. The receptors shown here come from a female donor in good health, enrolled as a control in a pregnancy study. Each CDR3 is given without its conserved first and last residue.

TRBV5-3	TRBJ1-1	ARRTDRAPNTPGTEAF
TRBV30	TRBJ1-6	AWSVPRGKSPLH
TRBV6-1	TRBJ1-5	ASSAERVSNQPQH
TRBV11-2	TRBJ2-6	ASSLVGGGVGSGANVLT
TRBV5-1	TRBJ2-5	ASSLDGTGGRRETQY
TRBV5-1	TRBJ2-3	ASSLAGPYTDTQY
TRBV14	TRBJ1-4	ASSQEISNEKLF
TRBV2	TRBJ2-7	ASIRGSYEQY
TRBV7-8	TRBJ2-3	ASSRGDGTARHTQY
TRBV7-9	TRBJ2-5	ASSLSGGSQETQY
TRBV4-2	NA	ASSQNARGSGYEQY
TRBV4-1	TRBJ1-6	ASSPGGSPLH
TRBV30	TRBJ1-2	AWGPRPRGSRGYT
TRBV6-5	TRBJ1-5	ASRLDRDQPQH
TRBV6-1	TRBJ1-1	ASSDVGQAPAF
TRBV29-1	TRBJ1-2	SVSSGSPNGYT
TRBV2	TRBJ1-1	ATKTPDRGPEAF
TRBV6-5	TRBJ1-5	ASTPDNRSNQPQH
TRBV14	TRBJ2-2	ASSQDELALNTGELF
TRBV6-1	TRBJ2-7	ASRPTSGSSYEQY
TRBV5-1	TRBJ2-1	ASSLSPRGSSYNEQF
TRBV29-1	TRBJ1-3	SVGDTRNTIY
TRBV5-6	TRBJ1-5	ASSSLRGSGNQPQH
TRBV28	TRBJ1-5	ASGPQTGRQPQH
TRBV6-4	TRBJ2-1	ASSPASGSYNEQF
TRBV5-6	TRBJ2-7	ASSLGPFSEQY
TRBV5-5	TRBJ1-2	ASSFSGEDGYT
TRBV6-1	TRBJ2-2	ASSEGDRPPLAGGRTGELF
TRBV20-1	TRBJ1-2	SAPGGYT
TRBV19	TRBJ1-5	ASGTGGGLRH
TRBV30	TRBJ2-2	AWSPTGVNTGELF
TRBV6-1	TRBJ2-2	ASSEAWTGAGELF
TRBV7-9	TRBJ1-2	ASSGRDYGYT
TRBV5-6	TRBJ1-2	ASLKIGGASNYGYT
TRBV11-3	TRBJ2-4	ASSLEREGVKNIQY
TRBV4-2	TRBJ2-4	ASSQDGLAENIQY
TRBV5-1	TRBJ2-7	ASSFGAGIYEQY
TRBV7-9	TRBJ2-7	ASSLVPGGEQY
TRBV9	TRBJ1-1	ASSVGAGSEAF